These T cell receptor beta chains were read from a single sample in a study of early T cells in non-severe SARS-CoV-2 infection. Each CDR3 protein is one row after TCRdb ran MiXCR on the 5' RACE reads. The sample has 90,000 to 120,000 distinct CDR3 sequences, around 10% seen once. The sample taken for sequencing was whole blood. The receptors were gathered from an adult who was a healthcare worker with PCR-confirmed SARS-CoV-2 infection or an uninfected control (not recorded which). Each CDR3 is given with its conserved first and last residue. A D gene is named only where the DNA matches it firmly. Clone size is shown for a subset of rows, as once, few, many or a class of expanded clone.

few	NA	14	TRBV30	TRBJ2-7	CAWQQGPSSYEQYF	TGTGCCTGGCAGCAGGGCCCAAGCTCCTACGAGCAGTACTTC
NA	TRBD2	15	TRBV5-1	TRBJ2-3	CASSYSGSSTDTQYF	TGCGCCAGCAGCTATAGCGGGTCCAGCACAGATACGCAGTATTTT
few	NA	14	TRBV5-1	TRBJ1-1	CASGKTQANTEAFF	TGCGCCAGCGGGAAGACGCAAGCGAACACTGAAGCTTTCTTT
few	NA	13	TRBV30	TRBJ2-3	CAWRHQGADTQYF	TGTGCCTGGAGACACCAAGGTGCAGATACGCAGTATTTT
few	NA	18	TRBV20-1	TRBJ1-3	CSARVLPRAVQAGNTIYF	TGCAGTGCTAGAGTCCTCCCGAGGGCCGTCCAAGCTGGAAACACCATATATTTT
NA	NA	15	TRBV15	TRBJ2-1	CATSRDGRSYNEQFF	TGTGCCACCAGCAGAGACGGTCGCTCCTACAATGAGCAGTTCTTC
many	NA	13	TRBV3-1	TRBJ1-6	CASSQVTGSPLHF	TGTGCCAGCAGCCAAGTGACGGGATCACCCCTCCACTTT
NA	NA	13	TRBV9	TRBJ2-5	CASSTSNRETQYF	TGTGCCAGCAGCACTTCTAACAGGGAGACCCAGTACTTC
many	NA	13	TRBV6-1	TRBJ2-7	CASTWTAYYEQYF	TGTGCCTCAACCTGGACAGCGTACTACGAGCAGTACTTC
NA	TRBD1	15	TRBV20-1	TRBJ2-7	CSARGVQGASYEQYF	TGCAGTGCTAGAGGAGTACAGGGGGCGTCTTACGAGCAGTACTTC
many	NA	13	TRBV7-2	TRBJ2-3	CASSLESTDTQYF	TGTGCCAGCAGCTTAGAGAGCACAGATACGCAGTATTTT
many	NA	15	TRBV20-1	TRBJ2-1	CSARERGLSYNEQFF	TGCAGTGCTAGAGAACGAGGACTCTCCTACAATGAGCAGTTCTTC
few	TRBD1	16	TRBV6-1	TRBJ2-1	CASSEEPGQGANEQFF	TGTGCCAGCAGTGAAGAGCCGGGACAGGGGGCGAATGAGCAGTTCTTC
many	NA	12	TRBV7-2	TRBJ1-1	CASSLRTVEAFF	TGTGCCAGCAGCTTAAGGACGGTCGAAGCTTTCTTT
many	NA	13	TRBV10-2	TRBJ1-2	CASSDARAGGYTF	TGCGCCAGCAGTGATGCCCGGGCTGGAGGCTACACCTTC
many	NA	14	TRBV18	TRBJ2-3	CASSPPASTDTQYF	TGTGCCAGCTCACCACCAGCTAGCACAGATACGCAGTATTTT
NA	NA	15	TRBV28	TRBJ1-2	CASSKHRTKNYGYTF	TGTGCCAGCAGTAAACACCGGACTAAAAACTATGGCTACACCTTC
few	NA	12	TRBV6-2/TRBV6-3	TRBJ2-1	CASSYHYNEQFF	TGTGCCAGCAGCTACCACTACAATGAGCAGTTCTTC
NA	NA	11	TRBV29-1	TRBJ2-2	CSARGVGELFF	TGCAGCGCGAGGGGGGTCGGGGAGCTGTTTTTT
few	NA	15	TRBV6-4	TRBJ1-5	CASSDVIGERQPQHF	TGTGCCAGCAGTGATGTCATAGGGGAAAGACAGCCCCAGCATTTT
NA	TRBD2	16	TRBV5-1	TRBJ2-3	CASSGGLAGGTDTQYF	TGCGCCAGCAGCGGCGGACTAGCGGGAGGAACAGATACGCAGTATTTT
few	TRBD1	15	TRBV7-6	TRBJ2-7	CASSGGAVDPYEQYF	TGTGCCAGCTCAGGGGGCGCGGTGGATCCCTACGAGCAGTACTTC
NA	NA	13	TRBV4-1	TRBJ2-2	CASSQPGTGELFF	TGCGCCAGCAGCCAACCTGGCACCGGGGAGCTGTTTTTT
medium-sized	TRBD1	16	TRBV4-3	TRBJ1-2	CASSHRPGTGAGGYTF	TGCGCCAGCAGCCACCGTCCCGGGACAGGGGCCGGTGGCTACACCTTC
NA	NA	16	TRBV5-1	TRBJ2-1	CASSRGVMWSYNEQFF	TGCGCCAGCTCCCGAGGGGTAATGTGGTCCTACAATGAGCAGTTCTTC
many	NA	16	TRBV11-3	TRBJ2-1	CASSLSSGHSYNEQFF	TGTGCCAGCAGCTTATCAAGCGGTCACTCCTACAATGAGCAGTTCTTC
NA	TRBD1	13	TRBV12-5	TRBJ1-1	CASQRGTGSEAFF	TGTGCTAGCCAACGTGGGACAGGCTCTGAAGCTTTCTTT
few	TRBD1	16	TRBV7-9	TRBJ1-1	CASSFTQGRGDTEAFF	TGTGCCAGCAGCTTCACACAGGGGAGGGGGGACACTGAAGCTTTCTTT
few	TRBD2	15	TRBV24-1	TRBJ2-1	CATSDLRTSVNEQFF	TGTGCCACCAGTGATTTGCGGACTAGCGTCAATGAGCAGTTCTTC
few	NA	16	TRBV4-1	TRBJ2-7	CASSQRVGDFTYEQYF	TGCGCCAGCAGCCAGAGAGTTGGGGATTTTACCTACGAGCAGTACTTC
NA	NA	17	TRBV28	TRBJ2-4	CASSQIPQRTAKNIQYF	TGTGCCAGCAGCCAAATACCCCAACGTACAGCCAAAAACATTCAGTACTTC
few	TRBD2	19	TRBV12-3/TRBV12-4	TRBJ2-1	CASSAFGTSGRAGLNEQFF	TGTGCCAGCAGTGCCTTCGGGACTAGCGGGAGGGCCGGGTTGAATGAGCAGTTCTTC
NA	NA	12	TRBV20-1	TRBJ2-5	CSARWNQETQYF	TGCAGTGCTAGGTGGAACCAAGAGACCCAGTACTTC
many	NA	15	TRBV19	TRBJ1-2	CASVSETAKNYGYTF	TGTGCCAGTGTAAGCGAGACAGCCAAAAACTATGGCTACACCTTC
many	NA	12	TRBV18	TRBJ1-4	CASSGGVEKLFF	TGTGCCAGTTCCGGGGGCGTTGAAAAACTGTTTTTT
many	NA	11	TRBV11-2	TRBJ2-7	CASSLTYEQYF	TGTGCCAGCAGCCTGACCTACGAGCAGTACTTC
few	TRBD1	13	TRBV28	TRBJ2-7	CASGQVFSYEQYF	TGTGCCAGTGGACAGGTCTTCTCCTACGAGCAGTACTTC
few	NA	14	TRBV20-1	TRBJ2-7	CSARDVTATYEQYF	TGCAGTGCTAGAGATGTTACAGCAACCTACGAGCAGTACTTC
many	NA	16	TRBV7-2	TRBJ1-3	CASSSLIHRSGNTIYF	TGTGCCAGCAGCTCCCTCATCCACCGCTCTGGAAACACCATATATTTT
many	NA	17	TRBV2	TRBJ1-2	CASSDVAADPANYGYTF	TGTGCCAGCAGTGATGTGGCGGCGGATCCGGCTAACTATGGCTACACCTTC
NA	NA	14	TRBV18	TRBJ2-1	CASSPPNSDNEQFF	TGTGCCAGCTCACCACCAAACTCTGACAATGAGCAGTTCTTC
NA	TRBD1	12	TRBV28	TRBJ1-2	CANRDRNYGYTF	TGTGCCAACAGGGACAGAAACTATGGCTACACCTTC
NA	TRBD1	14	TRBV6-2/TRBV6-3	TRBJ2-2	CASRGTGLTGELFF	TGTGCCAGCAGAGGGACAGGGCTCACCGGGGAGCTGTTTTTT
few	NA	12	TRBV7-2	TRBJ2-3	CASSLPQASPNF	TGTGCCAGCAGCTTACCCCAGGCTAGCCCGAATTTT
many	NA	16	TRBV12-3/TRBV12-4	TRBJ2-6	CASSLQGFSGANVLTF	TGTGCCAGCAGTCTTCAGGGCTTCTCTGGGGCCAACGTCCTGACTTTC
few	TRBD2	15	TRBV7-9	TRBJ2-1	CASSLRLAGGHEQFF	TGTGCCAGCAGCTTGAGACTAGCGGGAGGGCATGAGCAGTTCTTC
NA	TRBD2	14	TRBV9	TRBJ2-7	CASSPTGTTYEQYF	TGTGCCAGCAGCCCTACCGGGACTACCTACGAGCAGTACTTC
NA	NA	14	TRBV28	TRBJ1-6	CASNGYSYNSPLHF	TGTGCCAGCAACGGCTACTCCTATAATTCACCCCTCCACTTT
NA	NA	11	TRBV29-1	TRBJ2-7	CSVVSSYEQYF	TGCAGCGTTGTTTCGAGCTACGAGCAGTACTTC
few	NA	13	TRBV2	TRBJ2-1	CASAGDRDNEQFF	TGTGCCAGCGCGGGGGACAGAGACAATGAGCAGTTCTTC
few	NA	13	TRBV28	TRBJ2-2	CASEDRHTGELFF	TGTGCCAGCGAGGACAGACACACCGGGGAGCTGTTTTTT
few	NA	10	TRBV28	TRBJ2-5	CASSQGTQYF	TGTGCCAGCAGTCAAGGGACCCAGTACTTC
few	NA	11	TRBV7-8	TRBJ2-7	CADLYHREQYF	TGTGCCGACCTTTACCATCGCGAGCAGTACTTC